What follows is one T cell receptor (beta chain) and its context. Sequencing used immunoSEQ multiplex PCR; TCRdb keeps in-frame clones, though not all of them. The sample comprises around 35,000 clones, roughly 90% of which are singletons, and about 4.3% rests with the top ten. The CDR3 has 16 residues. Trimming pared 0 bases from V and 5 bases from J, leaving 14 bases between. The germline gives CDR1 SEHNR, CDR2 FQNEAQ (reference sequence). This specimen belongs to a study of T cell changes during pregnancy in multiple sclerosis. The source of this sequence is a female donor with multiple sclerosis, enrolled in a pregnancy study. V gene TRBV7-9 combines with J gene TRBJ2-1; possible D gene TRBD2, 5 bases. Source: CD8+ T cells from peripheral blood mononuclear cells, taken after pregnancy. DNA for the CDR3: TGTGCCAGCAGCTTAGCGCCGGAAGAGAGGGACAATGAGCAGTTCTTC. Amino acid sequence: CASSLAPEERDNEQFF.